These 8 T cell receptor beta chains share one sample of origin, sequenced in a study of OX40 agonist ivuxolimab in advanced cancers. This table comes from immunoSEQ multiplex PCR, and its TCRdb copy is limited to in-frame clones, with some not included. The sample consists of about 96,000 clones, under 85% of them appearing once. Sequences were derived from CD4+ or CD8+ T cells sorted from blood, sampled in a trial of the OX40 agonist ivuxolimab. Every receptor here comes from an adult with an advanced solid tumor such as melanoma, head and neck, liver or kidney cancer.

The chain combines TRBV5-1 with TRBJ2-1, with 7 bases lining up with TRBD2. This CDR3 is built from 14 residues. The V gene end was trimmed by 4 bases and the J gene end by 5 bases; junction bases not matched to a gene: 6. CDR1 and CDR2 from the germline V gene are SGHRS and YFSETQ. CDR3 sequence reads: CASSTPTSDNEQFF. For the CDR3, the DNA is TGCGCCAGCAGCACTCCTACTAGCGACAATGAGCAGTTCTTC.

CDR3 region: CASSQGASGNTIYF. The DNA of the CDR3 is TGTGCCAGCAGCCAGGGGGCCTCTGGAAACACCATATATTTT. The chain carries TRBV7-2 and TRBJ1-3; 8 nucleotides match TRBD1. The CDR3 is 14 amino acids. CDR1 and CDR2 (germline): SGHTA, FQGNSA. V lost 5 bases, J lost 0 bases, and 0 bases stayed unmatched.

The chain couples TRBV6-1 to TRBJ2-2; 9 bases map to TRBD2. With V trimmed by 6 bases and J by 6 bases, 2 bases remained unmatched. Germline V gene lookup returns CDR1 MNHNS and CDR2 SASEGT. The CDR3 runs to 13 residues. The CDR3 loop is CASRERGAGELFF. The CDR3 nucleotides are TGTGCCAGCAGGGAGCGGGGGGCCGGGGAGCTGTTTTTT.

The chain links TRBV5-1 to TRBJ2-2, with D perhaps given as TRBD1 or TRBD2 (5 bases each). Germline loops: CDR1 SGHRS, CDR2 YFSETQ. There are 14 residues in the CDR3. V shed 0 bases and J shed 6 bases, with 9 bases lying between them. The CDR3 is CASSLAPGPGELFF. CDR3 DNA sequence: TGCGCCAGCAGCTTGGCACCGGGGCCCGGGGAGCTGTTTTTT.

The rearrangement links TRBV6-1 to TRBJ2-7; no definite D call. This CDR3 spans 13 amino acids. Trimming cost V 0 bases and J 2 bases, with 5 bases left between them. Germline-derived CDR1 and CDR2 are MNHNS and SASEGT. CDR3 coding DNA: TGTGCCAGCAGTGAAGCGTCCCCCTACGAGCAGTACTTC. Its protein is CASSEASPYEQYF.

V and J are TRBV5-1 and TRBJ1-1; D is unresolved. The CDR3 has 16 amino acids. V was clipped by 0 bases and J by 0 bases, with 12 bases between them. Looked up from germline, CDR1 is SGHRS and CDR2 is YFSETQ. The CDR3 bases are TGCGCCAGCAGCTTGGAGGGAGTACAGTTGAACACTGAAGCTTTCTTT. It yields the protein CASSLEGVQLNTEAFF.

The V and J genes are TRBV5-1 and TRBJ2-7, with no clear D. This CDR3 spans 15 amino acids. V gave up 2 bases and J gave up 4 bases, with 16 bases separating them. Germline-derived CDR1 and CDR2 are SGHRS and YFSETQ. The CDR3 protein is CASSFSAGPNYEQYF. The CDR3 DNA reads as TGCGCCAGCAGCTTTTCAGCAGGCCCGAATTACGAGCAGTACTTC.

The chain recombines TRBV6-6 with TRBJ2-5; tentatively, D is TRBD1 (6 bases). The CDR3 sequence is 16 residues long. Trimming pared 3 bases from V and 2 bases from J, leaving 16 bases between. Germline V gene sequence: CDR1 MNHNY, CDR2 SVGAGI (reference sequence). The CDR3, as DNA: TGTGCCAGCAGTTATGGAACAGGGAGTAAACAAGAGACCCAGTACTTC. Its translation: CASSYGTGSKQETQYF.